The 2 T cell receptor beta chains below come from one sample, sequenced in a study of cytomegalovirus exposure and HLA in healthy donors. PCR primers comprised 60 Vbeta and 13 Jbeta primers. Clones were read by immunoSEQ multiplex PCR, and TCRdb kept only the in-frame ones, dropping some. The table shows 90,000 to 120,000 clones, with about four fifths occurring only once. Sequencing was done on a sample of PBMCs. The receptors were gathered from a man aged 25-40 years in good health and CMV-seropositive.

The rearrangement uses TRBV18 and TRBJ2-1, with D hard to call. The CDR3 has 13 amino acids. The germline V and J ends were trimmed by 6 bases and 6 bases, with 12 bases remaining between them. Per the germline V gene, CDR1 is KGHSH and CDR2 is LQKENI. DNA for the CDR3: TGTGCCAGCTCGCTCGACTGGCGCAATGAGCAGTTCTTC. Translation: CASSLDWRNEQFF.

DNA of the CDR3: TGTGCCAGCAGCAACAGGACAGGGGGGAACACCGGGGAGCTGTTTTTT. Its translation is CASSNRTGGNTGELFF. The chain couples TRBV2 to TRBJ2-2, with TRBD1 matching 10 bases. With 6 bases clipped from V and 1 base from J, the junction kept 5 bases outside the gene matches. Germline CDR1 is SNHLY and CDR2 is FYNNEI. This CDR3 contains 16 residues.